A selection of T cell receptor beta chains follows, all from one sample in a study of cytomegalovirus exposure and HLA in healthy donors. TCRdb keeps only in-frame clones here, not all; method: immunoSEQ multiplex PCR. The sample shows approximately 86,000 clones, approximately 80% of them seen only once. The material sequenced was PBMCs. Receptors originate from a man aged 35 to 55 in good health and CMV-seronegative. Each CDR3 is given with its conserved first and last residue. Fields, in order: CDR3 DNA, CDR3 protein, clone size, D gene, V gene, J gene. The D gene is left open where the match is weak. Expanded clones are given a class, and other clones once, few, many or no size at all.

TGTGCCAGCAGCGTAGGGGCAGGGAATAGGTACGAGCAGTACTTC	CASSVGAGNRYEQYF	-	-	TRBV9	TRBJ2-7
TGTGCCACCAGCACAGGGGTAGGGTCCTACGAGCAGTACTTC	CATSTGVGSYEQYF	-	-	TRBV15	TRBJ2-7
TGTGCCAGCAGTTCCGGGGCTGGAAACACCATATATTTT	CASSSGAGNTIYF	-	-	TRBV2	TRBJ1-3
TGTGCCAGCTCACCTAGGACAAGCAATCAGCCCCAGCATTTT	CASSPRTSNQPQHF	-	-	TRBV18	TRBJ1-5
TGTGCCAGCTCATCGGGGGGCATTTCTGGGGCCAACGTCCTGACTTTC	CASSSGGISGANVLTF	few	-	TRBV6-4	TRBJ2-6
TGTGCCAGTAGTAGGGGCAGAACGGCAGATACGCAGTATTTT	CASSRGRTADTQYF	-	-	TRBV19	TRBJ2-3
TGTGCCTGGAGTGGAGATAGCGGGGTCTACGAGCAGTACTTC	CAWSGDSGVYEQYF	few	TRBD2	TRBV30	TRBJ2-7
TGTGCCAGCAGCCCCCAGTTGGAGCCCCAGCATTTT	CASSPQLEPQHF	-	-	TRBV7-2	TRBJ1-5
TGTGCCAGCAGCTTAAAGTACAGTAACTATGGCTACACCTTC	CASSLKYSNYGYTF	-	-	TRBV7-9	TRBJ1-2
TGCGCCAGCAGCTTGGCAACAGGGGGCAACTACGAGCAGTACTTC	CASSLATGGNYEQYF	-	TRBD1	TRBV5-1	TRBJ2-7
TGTGCCAGTAGTATGGGACAGCCCTACGAGCAGTACTTC	CASSMGQPYEQYF	-	TRBD1	TRBV19	TRBJ2-7
TGTGCCAGCAGCTTCCGAGCGACGCGGCAGCTCTCCTACGAGCAGTACTTC	CASSFRATRQLSYEQYF	-	-	TRBV11-2	TRBJ2-7
TGTGCCAGCAGCCGCAGACAGGGCGGAACCTACGAGCAGTACTTC	CASSRRQGGTYEQYF	-	TRBD1	TRBV5-8	TRBJ2-7
TGTGCCAGCAGGGGGAGGGGCGGGGAGCTGTTTTTT	CASRGRGGELFF	few	TRBD2	TRBV4-2	TRBJ2-2
TGTGCCAGCAGCTCGAGCGGGGGGGTTTACGAGCAGTACTTC	CASSSSGGVYEQYF	-	TRBD2	TRBV11-1	TRBJ2-7